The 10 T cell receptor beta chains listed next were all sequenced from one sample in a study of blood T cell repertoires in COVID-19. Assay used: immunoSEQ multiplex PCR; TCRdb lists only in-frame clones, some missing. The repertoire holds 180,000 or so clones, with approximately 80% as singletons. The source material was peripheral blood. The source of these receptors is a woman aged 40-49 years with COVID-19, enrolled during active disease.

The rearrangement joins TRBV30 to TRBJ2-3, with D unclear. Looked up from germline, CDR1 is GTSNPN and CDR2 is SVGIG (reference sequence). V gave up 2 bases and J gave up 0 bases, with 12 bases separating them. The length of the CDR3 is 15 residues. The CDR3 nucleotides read TGTGCCTGGAGTTTTTTGATCAGTAGCACAGATACGCAGTATTTT. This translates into CAWSFLISSTDTQYF. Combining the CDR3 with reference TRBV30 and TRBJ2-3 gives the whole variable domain SQTIHQWPATLVQPVGSPLSLECTVEGTSNPNLYWYRQAAGRGLQLLFYSVGIGQISSEVPQNLSASRPQDRQFILSSKKLLLSDSGFYLCAWSFLISSTDTQYFGPGTRLTVL.

CDR3 coding DNA: TGTGCCAGCAGCGCAGGGAGGCTAGCGGGCACAGATACGCAGTATTTT. This encodes CASSAGRLAGTDTQYF. The J gene is TRBJ2-3, the V gene TRBV7-9; 7 bases are shared with TRBD2. The CDR3 is 16 residues long. The V gene's germline CDR1 is SEHNR and CDR2 FQNEAQ (reference sequence). Trimming removed 5 bases from V and 1 base from J; junction bases left unmatched: 9. Full variable domain (outside the CDR3, taken from reference TRBV7-9 and TRBJ2-3): DTGVSQNPRHKITKRGQNVTFRCDPISEHNRLYWYRQTLGQGPEFLTYFQNEAQLEKSRLLSDRFSAERPKGSFSTLEIQRTEQGDSAMYLCASSAGRLAGTDTQYFGPGTRLTVL.

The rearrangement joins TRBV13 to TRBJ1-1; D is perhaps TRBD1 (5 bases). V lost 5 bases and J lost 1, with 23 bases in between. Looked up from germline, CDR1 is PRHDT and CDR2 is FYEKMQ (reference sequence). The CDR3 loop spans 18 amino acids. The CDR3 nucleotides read TGTGCCAGCAGCCGCCCACCAGGGAGGGTCCACACGAACACTGAAGCTTTCTTT. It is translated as CASSRPPGRVHTNTEAFF.

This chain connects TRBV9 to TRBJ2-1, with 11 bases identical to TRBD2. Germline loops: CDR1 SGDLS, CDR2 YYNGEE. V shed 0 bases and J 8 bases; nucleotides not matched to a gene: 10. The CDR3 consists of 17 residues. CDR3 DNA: TGTGCCAGCAGCGTAGCCACTAGCGGGGGCCAGTGGGATGAGCAGTTCTTC. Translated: CASSVATSGGQWDEQFF. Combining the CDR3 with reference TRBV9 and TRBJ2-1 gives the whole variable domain DSGVTQTPKHLITATGQRVTLRCSPRSGDLSVYWYQQSLDQGLQFLIQYYNGEERAKGNILERFSAQQFPDLHSELNLSSLELGDSALYFCASSVATSGGQWDEQFFGPGTRLTVL.

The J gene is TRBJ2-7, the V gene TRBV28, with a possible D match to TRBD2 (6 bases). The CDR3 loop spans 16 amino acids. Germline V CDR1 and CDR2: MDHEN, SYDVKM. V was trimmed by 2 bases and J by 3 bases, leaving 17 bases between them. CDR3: CASSLGTGTHDYEQYF. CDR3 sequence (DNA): TGTGCCAGCAGTTTAGGGACCGGGACTCACGACTACGAGCAGTACTTC.

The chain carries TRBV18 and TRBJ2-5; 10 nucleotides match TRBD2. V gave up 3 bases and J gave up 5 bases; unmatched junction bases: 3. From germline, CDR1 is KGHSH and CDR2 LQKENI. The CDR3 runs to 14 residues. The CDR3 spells CASSPGLAIETQYF. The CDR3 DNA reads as TGTGCCAGCTCACCGGGACTAGCGATTGAGACCCAGTACTTC. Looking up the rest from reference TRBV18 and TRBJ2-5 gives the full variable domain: NAGVMQNPRHLVRRRGQEARLRCSPMKGHSHVYWYRQLPEEGLKFMVYLQKENIIDESGMPKERFSAEFPKEGPSILRIQQVVRGDSAAYFCASSPGLAIETQYFGPGTRLLVL.

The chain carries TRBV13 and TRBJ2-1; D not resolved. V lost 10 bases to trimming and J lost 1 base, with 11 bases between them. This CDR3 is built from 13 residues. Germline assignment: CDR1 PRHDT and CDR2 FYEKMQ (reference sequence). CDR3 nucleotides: TGTGCCACGATCCGGGTGTCCTACAATGAGCAGTTCTTC. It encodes CATIRVSYNEQFF.

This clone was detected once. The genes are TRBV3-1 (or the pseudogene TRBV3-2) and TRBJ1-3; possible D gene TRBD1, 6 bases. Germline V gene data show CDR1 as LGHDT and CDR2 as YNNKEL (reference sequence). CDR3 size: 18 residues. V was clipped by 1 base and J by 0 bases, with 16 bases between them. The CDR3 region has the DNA TGTGCCAGCAGCCAAGCTATTAGAGGACAGATCTCTGGAAACACCATATATTTT. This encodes CASSQAIRGQISGNTIYF.

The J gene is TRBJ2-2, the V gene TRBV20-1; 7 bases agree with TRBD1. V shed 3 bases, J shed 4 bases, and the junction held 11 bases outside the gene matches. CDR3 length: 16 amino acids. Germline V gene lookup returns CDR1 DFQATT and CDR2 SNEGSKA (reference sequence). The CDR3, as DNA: TGCAGTGCTAGTCCTCTCCGCGACAGGGTCACCGGGGAGCTGTTTTTT. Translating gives CSASPLRDRVTGELFF.

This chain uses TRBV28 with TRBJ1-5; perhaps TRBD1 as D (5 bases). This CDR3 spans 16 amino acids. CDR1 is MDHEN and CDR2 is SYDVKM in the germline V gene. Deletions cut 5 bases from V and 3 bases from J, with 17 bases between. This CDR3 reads CASSTIRKGDNQPQHF. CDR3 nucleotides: TGTGCCAGCAGTACCATTAGAAAAGGGGACAATCAGCCCCAGCATTTT.